These 29 T cell receptor beta chains were sequenced from one sample in a study of shared clonotypes between healthy human individuals. The table came from immunoSEQ multiplex PCR; TCRdb's copy has only in-frame clones and leaves some out. The sample lists a few million clones; approximately 95% were seen once. Sequencing input: naive CD4+ T cells from PBMCs. Subset in this sample: CD45RA+ positively selected. Receptors were obtained from a man between 18 and 29 years old in good health. Some clones in this sample may be carry-over from other donors' samples.

This clone has just one count. Within the sample, other DNA sequences also encode this same CDR3. CDR3 DNA: TGTGCCAGCAGCCTCTGGCAGGGAGGCACTGAAGCTTTCTTT. Translated, it gives CASSLWQGGTEAFF. The gene calls are TRBV28 and TRBJ1-1; D might be TRBD1 (5 bases). The germline V and J ends were trimmed by 6 bases and 4 bases, with 15 bases remaining between them. CDR3 length: 14 amino acids. Germline values: CDR1 MDHEN, CDR2 SYDVKM. The variable domain in full, completed from reference TRBV28 and TRBJ1-1, reads DVKVTQSSRYLVKRTGEKVFLECVQDMDHENMFWYRQDPGLGLRLIYFSYDVKMKEKGDIPEGYSVSREKKERFSLILESASTNQTSMYLCASSLWQGGTEAFFGQGTRLTVV.

This clone was detected once. The CDR3 DNA is TGTGCCACCAGCAGAGTACAGCTGGGGAGCACTGAAGCTTTCTTT. This sequence encodes CATSRVQLGSTEAFF. The chain links TRBV15 to TRBJ1-1; no reliable D call. The V gene lost 1 base and the J gene lost 4 bases, with 13 bases spanning the gap. The CDR3 extends over 15 amino acids. Germline V CDR1 and CDR2: LNHNV, YYDKDF (reference sequence).

V is TRBV14 and J is TRBJ2-3; the match to TRBD2 covers 11 bases. There are 17 residues in the CDR3. CDR1 and CDR2 from the germline V gene are SGHDN and FVKESK. Unmatched junction bases numbered 8, after V lost 1 base and J lost 5 bases. CDR3 residues: CASSQVLRLAGRDTQYF. In DNA form, the CDR3 reads TGTGCCAGCAGCCAAGTCCTTCGACTAGCGGGAAGAGATACGCAGTATTTT.

The chain combines TRBV6-6 with TRBJ2-7; TRBD1 agrees at 8 bases. The CDR3 length is 15 residues. V was clipped by 6 bases and J by 1 base; unmatched bases: 8. Looked up from germline, CDR1 is MNHNY and CDR2 is SVGAGI (reference sequence). The CDR3 bases are TGTGCCAGCAGCCTAGGACAGGGCCTTTCCTACGAGCAGTACTTC. It codes for CASSLGQGLSYEQYF.

V is TRBV28 and J is TRBJ2-3; D is possibly TRBD2 (6 bases). The V end was cut by 3 bases, the J end by 1 base, with 8 bases between. CDR1 and CDR2 from the germline V gene are MDHEN and SYDVKM. The CDR3 is made up of 14 amino acids. The DNA for the CDR3 is TGTGCCAGCAGTTTCAGGGAGGGCACAGATACGCAGTATTTT. Translating gives CASSFREGTDTQYF.

The V gene is TRBV5-8, the J gene TRBJ1-3; no clear D. Germline CDR1 SGHTS, CDR2 YDEGEE. The ends were cut back, 4 bases at V and 0 bases at J, with 8 bases in the middle. This CDR3 is built from 14 residues. The CDR3 DNA reads as TGTGCCAGCAGCGCCGGGCCCTCTGGAAACACCATATATTTT. Translation gives CASSAGPSGNTIYF.

The chain has TRBV18 and TRBJ2-2; D gene ambiguous. Germline lookup yields CDR1 KGHSH and CDR2 LQKENI. The V end was cut by 4 bases, the J end by 3 bases, with 9 bases between. CDR3 length: 14 amino acids. The DNA for the CDR3 is TGTGCCAGCTCACTACAGTGGGACACCGGGGAGCTGTTTTTT. Translating it yields CASSLQWDTGELFF.

Concerning this clone itself: Other DNA sequences in the sample encode the same CDR3. The gene calls are TRBV18 and TRBJ1-1; D not resolved. This CDR3 contains 13 residues. Germline V lookup: CDR1 KGHSH, CDR2 LQKENI. V gave up 2 bases and J gave up 1 base, with 5 bases separating them. The CDR3 is CASSPSGNTEAFF. In DNA, the CDR3 is TGTGCCAGCTCACCATCAGGGAACACTGAAGCTTTCTTT.

The chain has TRBV15 and TRBJ1-2; D gene unclear. Germline CDR1 reads LNHNV; CDR2 reads YYDKDF (reference sequence). Deletions cut 3 bases from V and 4 bases from J, with 6 bases between. The CDR3 is 12 amino acids. The CDR3 DNA follows: TGTGCCACCAGCAGGTCCACCTATGGCTACACCTTC. Translated: CATSRSTYGYTF.

The rearrangement joins TRBV5-1 to TRBJ1-4; the D is unclear. CDR3 length: 15 residues. V lost 1 base and J 0 bases, leaving 7 bases between the germline ends. Germline V gene sequence: CDR1 SGHRS, CDR2 YFSETQ. CDR3 sequence: CASSLWRATNEKLFF. The CDR3 DNA reads TGCGCCAGCAGCTTGTGGCGAGCAACTAATGAAAAACTGTTTTTT.

V is TRBV6-5 and J is TRBJ2-1; D is ambiguous. Germline values: CDR1 MNHEY, CDR2 SVGAGI. This CDR3 has 16 amino acids. V lost 3 bases to trimming and J lost 2 bases, with 14 bases between them. CDR3 residues: CASSYASYLAYNEQFF. The CDR3 region has the DNA TGTGCCAGCAGTTATGCTAGTTACCTGGCCTACAATGAGCAGTTCTTC.

The chain is built from TRBV21-1 and TRBJ2-7; the table's D call, TRBD2, has no DNA check behind it. TRBV21-1 is tagged as a pseudogene. The CDR3 length is 17 residues. The CDR3 DNA is TGTGCCAGCAGCAAAGTGGGACTAGCGGGAGGCTCCTACGAGCAGTACTTC. It codes for CASSKVGLAGGSYEQYF.

This sequence joins TRBV18 and TRBJ2-2, with D possibly being TRBD1 (6 bases). Germline values: CDR1 KGHSH, CDR2 LQKENI. V was trimmed by 5 bases and J by 6 bases, leaving 19 bases between them. CDR3 size: 16 residues. DNA of the CDR3: TGTGCCAGCTCAGCCAAGAAACAGGGTTACCCCGGGGAGCTGTTTTTT. It yields the protein CASSAKKQGYPGELFF.

This chain links TRBV5-4 with TRBJ2-1; a possible D gene is TRBD1 (7 bases). V lost 0 bases and J 4 bases, leaving 11 bases between the germline ends. Germline V CDR1 and CDR2: SGHNT, YYREEE (reference sequence). This CDR3 has 15 amino acids. CDR3 sequence reads: CASSLDRGGYNEQFF. The CDR3, as DNA: TGTGCCAGCAGCTTGGACAGGGGAGGATACAATGAGCAGTTCTTC.

The chain couples TRBV7-2 to TRBJ2-7; the match to TRBD1 covers 7 bases. Germline-derived CDR1 and CDR2 are SGHTA and FQGNSA. After removal of 4 bases from V and 9 bases from J, the junction contained 12 bases not matched to a gene. The CDR3 is 14 residues long. This CDR3 is CASSSDRVTAVQYF. The CDR3 DNA follows: TGTGCCAGCAGCTCTGACAGGGTTACAGCAGTGCAGTACTTC.

The V and J genes are TRBV7-9 and TRBJ1-5; a possible D gene is TRBD1 (6 bases). This CDR3 is built from 15 residues. Germline CDR1 and CDR2: SEHNR and FQNEAQ (reference sequence). The V gene lost 4 bases and the J gene lost 2 bases, with 12 bases spanning the gap. The CDR3 DNA follows: TGTGCCAGCAGCTCCCCCAGGGGTGGCAATCAGCCCCAGCATTTT. It encodes CASSSPRGGNQPQHF.

The genes are TRBV5-1 and TRBJ2-1, with TRBD2 matching 11 bases. The germline CDR1 and CDR2 sequences are SGHRS and YFSETQ. V was clipped by 2 bases and J by 5 bases; unmatched bases: 6. The CDR3 runs to 16 residues. The CDR3 loop reads CASSFLGTSGNNEQFF. CDR3 nucleotide sequence: TGCGCCAGCAGCTTTCTTGGGACTAGCGGAAACAATGAGCAGTTCTTC.

The chain joins TRBV28 to TRBJ1-1; D uncertain. There are 13 residues in the CDR3. With 2 bases removed from V and 6 bases from J, the gap between germline ends came to 10 bases. Germline CDR1 is MDHEN and CDR2 is SYDVKM. The CDR3 loop is CASSLKGFAEAFF. The CDR3 DNA sequence: TGTGCCAGCAGTTTAAAAGGTTTCGCTGAAGCTTTCTTT.

The DNA of the CDR3 is TGTGCCAGCAGTCCAGGACAGACCTTCTCTGGAAACACCATATATTTT. It encodes CASSPGQTFSGNTIYF. J is TRBJ1-3 and V is TRBV28; maybe TRBD1 (6 bases). The germline V and J ends were trimmed by 5 bases and 0 bases, with 14 bases remaining between them. The CDR3 runs to 16 residues. CDR1 and CDR2 (germline): MDHEN, SYDVKM.

The chain couples TRBV19 to TRBJ1-1, with D perhaps matching TRBD1 (5 bases). The V gene lost 4 bases and the J gene lost 5 bases, with 20 bases spanning the gap. CDR3 length: 16 residues. Germline CDR1 LNHDA, CDR2 SQIVND (reference sequence). The CDR3 DNA reads as TGTGCCAGTAGTAAAAGGACACCGCGGGAGGGGACTGAAGCTTTCTTT. It codes for CASSKRTPREGTEAFF.

V gene TRBV9 combines with J gene TRBJ1-1; no definite D call. The CDR3 is made up of 13 amino acids. V lost 1 base, J lost 3 bases, and 7 bases lay in between. Germline V gene data show CDR1 as SGDLS and CDR2 as YYNGEE. The CDR3 region has the DNA TGTGCCAGCAGCGTAATGGGTCACACTGAAGCTTTCTTT. Translated, it gives CASSVMGHTEAFF.

This clone has only a few counts. V gene TRBV7-3 combines with J gene TRBJ2-3, with TRBD2 matching 10 bases. The germline V gene has CDR1 SGHTA and CDR2 FQGTGA. The CDR3 extends over 16 amino acids. V shed 5 bases, J shed 3 bases, and the junction held 8 bases outside the gene matches. CDR3 amino acids: CASSEGTSALTDTQYF. CDR3 sequence (DNA): TGTGCCAGCAGCGAGGGGACTAGCGCCCTAACAGATACGCAGTATTTT. Combining the CDR3 with reference TRBV7-3 and TRBJ2-3 gives the whole variable domain GAGVSQTPSNKVTEKGKYVELRCDPISGHTALYWYRQSLGQGPEFLIYFQGTGAADDSGLPNDRFFAVRPEGSVSTLKIQRTERGDSAVYLCASSEGTSALTDTQYFGPGTRLTVL.

Points on this clone: The same CDR3 is also encoded by other DNA sequences in this sample. CDR3 sequence: CAISESRGTGELFF. CDR3 DNA: TGTGCCATCAGTGAGTCGAGAGGTACCGGGGAGCTGTTTTTT. The V call is TRBV10-3, the J call TRBJ2-2; no clear D gene. Germline V lookup: CDR1 ENHRY, CDR2 SYGVKD. The V gene lost 0 bases and the J gene lost 5 bases, with 7 bases spanning the gap. The CDR3 loop spans 14 amino acids.

V usage is TRBV11-2 and J usage is TRBJ2-7; D might be TRBD2 (6 bases). In germline, CDR1 is SGHAT, CDR2 FQNNGV. This CDR3 has 15 amino acids. V shed 5 bases and J shed 3 bases, with 17 bases lying between them. The CDR3 here is CASSRAGGGGYEQYF. The CDR3 coding sequence is TGTGCCAGCAGCCGGGCCGGGGGAGGAGGCTACGAGCAGTACTTC.

The chain couples TRBV30 to TRBJ2-1; TRBD1 is a possible D gene (5 bases). Germline-derived CDR1 and CDR2 are GTSNPN and SVGIG (reference sequence). CDR3 length: 13 amino acids. The germline V and J ends were trimmed by 8 bases and 5 bases, with 16 bases remaining between them. CDR3 residues: CAGDRVLDNEQFF. CDR3 sequence (DNA): TGTGCCGGAGACAGAGTATTGGACAATGAGCAGTTCTTC.

The chain employs TRBV20-1 and TRBJ1-2; the D is unclear. Germline loops: CDR1 DFQATT, CDR2 SNEGSKA (reference sequence). The ends were cut back, 3 bases at V and 4 bases at J, with 3 bases in the middle. The CDR3 runs to 10 residues. The CDR3 DNA reads as TGCAGTGCTAGCAGCTATGGCTACACCTTC. Translating it yields CSASSYGYTF.

V and J are TRBV5-1 and TRBJ2-1; TRBD1 agrees at 9 bases. CDR3 length: 11 residues. J lost 12 bases, V lost 4 bases, and 2 bases had no gene match. Germline-derived CDR1 and CDR2 are SGHRS and YFSETQ. This chain's CDR3 is CASSVDRGQFF. The CDR3 bases are TGCGCCAGCAGCGTGGACAGGGGGCAGTTCTTC.

This clone occurred once. The V call is TRBV28, the J call TRBJ2-7; D ambiguous. The CDR3 length is 19 residues. CDR1 and CDR2 from the germline V gene are MDHEN and SYDVKM. Trimming pared 1 base from V and 1 base from J, leaving 23 bases between. Here the CDR3 reads CASSLYALSRASRSYEQYF. The CDR3 DNA reads TGTGCCAGCAGTTTATATGCGCTAAGTCGGGCCTCAAGGTCCTACGAGCAGTACTTC.

Turning to this clone: Other DNA sequences in the same sample also yield this CDR3. The chain uses TRBV11-3 and TRBJ2-7; TRBD1 is a possible D gene (5 bases). CDR1 SGHNT and CDR2 YENEEA come from the germline V gene. V was clipped by 5 bases and J by 5 bases, with 10 bases between them. The CDR3 runs to 12 residues. In nucleotides, the CDR3 is TGTGCCAGCAGCCCTACAGGAGACGAGCAGTACTTC. Translating gives CASSPTGDEQYF.